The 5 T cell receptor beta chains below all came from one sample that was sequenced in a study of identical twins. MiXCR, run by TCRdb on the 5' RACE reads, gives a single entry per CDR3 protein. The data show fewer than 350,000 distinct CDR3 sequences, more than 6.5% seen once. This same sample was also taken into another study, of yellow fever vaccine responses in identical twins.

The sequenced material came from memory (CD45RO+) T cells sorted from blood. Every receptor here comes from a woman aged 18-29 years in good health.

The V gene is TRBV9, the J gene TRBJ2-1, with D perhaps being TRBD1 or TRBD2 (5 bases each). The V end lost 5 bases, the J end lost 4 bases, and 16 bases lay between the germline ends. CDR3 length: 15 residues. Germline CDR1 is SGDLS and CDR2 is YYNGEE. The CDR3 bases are TGTGCCAGCAGTGCCCCGGGACCTAGATACAATGAGCAGTTCTTC. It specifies CASSAPGPRYNEQFF.

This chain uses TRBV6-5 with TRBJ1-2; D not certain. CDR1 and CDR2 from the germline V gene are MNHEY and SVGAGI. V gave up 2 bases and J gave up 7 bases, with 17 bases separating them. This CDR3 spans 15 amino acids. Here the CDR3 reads CASSYQPGLAAGYTF. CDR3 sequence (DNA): TGTGCCAGCAGTTACCAGCCGGGGTTAGCCGCTGGCTACACCTTC.

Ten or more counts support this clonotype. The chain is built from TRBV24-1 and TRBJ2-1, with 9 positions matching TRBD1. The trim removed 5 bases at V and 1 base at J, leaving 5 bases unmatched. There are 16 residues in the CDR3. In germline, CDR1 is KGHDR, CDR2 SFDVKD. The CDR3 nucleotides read TGTGCCACCAGTGGGATCGGACAGGGGTCCTACAATGAGCAGTTCTTC. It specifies CATSGIGQGSYNEQFF.

CDR3 bases: TGTGCCAGCAGCCTTCCCCGTTCACCCCTCCACTTT. Amino acids: CASSLPRSPLHF. The chain uses TRBV11-2 and TRBJ1-6, with D unresolved. CDR1 is SGHAT, CDR2 FQNNGV, per germline. Trimming cost V 5 bases and J 9 bases, with 8 bases left between them. The CDR3 consists of 12 residues.

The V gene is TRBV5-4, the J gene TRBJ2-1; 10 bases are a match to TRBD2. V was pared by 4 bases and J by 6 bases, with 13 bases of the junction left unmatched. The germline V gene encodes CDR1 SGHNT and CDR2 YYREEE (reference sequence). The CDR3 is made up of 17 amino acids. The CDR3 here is CASSPIGGTSGINEQFF. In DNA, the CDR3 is TGTGCCAGCAGCCCCATAGGCGGTACTAGCGGGATCAATGAGCAGTTCTTC.